This TCR beta chain stems from a study of Tregs in tolerant kidney transplant recipients. Study-level information: A 3-day belatacept mixed lymphocyte reaction, sometimes plus 5-day graft donor restimulation, preceded CD4+CD25+CD127- sorting. Antibodies separated recipient from donor cells. Broader study findings: No direct test of biological reproducibility was done here.

TCRdb's table, derived via immunoSEQ multiplex PCR, lists solely in-frame clones and lacks some. This sample has about 16,000 clones, with 61% found just once. The CDR3 is 13 amino acids. Germline V gene sequence: CDR1 MGHRA, CDR2 YSYEKL. The V gene lost 0 bases and the J gene lost 7 bases, with 10 bases spanning the gap. This clone was found a few times. Its antigen is still unknown. Sequencing was performed on Tregs from blood cultured with allogeneic cells. The receptor comes from a human donor in good health. This chain joins TRBV4-1 and TRBJ2-7, with a weak D call TRBD2 (5 bases). The CDR3 protein is CASSQEDGLEQYF. CDR3 sequence (DNA): TGCGCCAGCAGCCAAGAGGACGGACTGGAGCAGTACTTC.